Shown below are 13 T cell receptor beta chains from a single sample sequenced in a study of identical twins. Each CDR3 protein is one row after TCRdb ran MiXCR on the 5' RACE reads. Of approximately 690,000 distinct CDR3 sequences listed, 6% to 6.5% are singletons. Sequenced material: naive T cells sorted from blood. All receptors come from a man in his late teens or twenties in good health.

This clonotype occurred a few times. V is TRBV24-1 and J is TRBJ1-2, with 7 nucleotides matching TRBD1. Germline-derived CDR1 and CDR2 are KGHDR and SFDVKD. The J segment lost 8 bases and the V segment lost 4 bases, leaving 6 bases of the junction unmatched. The CDR3 loop spans 13 amino acids. The CDR3 nucleotides are TGTGCCACCAGTGACCCGGACAGGCCAGGCTACACCTTC. Translation: CATSDPDRPGYTF.

This clonotype was observed many times. V usage is TRBV20-1 and J usage is TRBJ2-3; 11 positions match TRBD2. Trimming took 5 bases from V and 6 from J; bases not matched to a gene: 7. The germline V gene encodes CDR1 DFQATT and CDR2 SNEGSKA (reference sequence). This CDR3 spans 14 amino acids. The CDR3 nucleotides read TGCAGTGCTTTAATAGCGGGAGGGGAGGATACGCAGTATTTT. Its protein is CSALIAGGEDTQYF.

This clonotype was counted at least ten times. V and J are TRBV20-1 and TRBJ2-7, with TRBD1 as a possible D gene (6 bases). V was pared by 3 bases and J by 2 bases, with 14 bases between. This CDR3 has 14 residues. Per germline, CDR1 DFQATT and CDR2 SNEGSKA (reference sequence). CDR3 DNA sequence: TGCAGTGCTAGTCGTACAGGGAGAACCTACGAGCAGTACTTC. Its translation is CSASRTGRTYEQYF.

This clonotype has a count of ten or more. V and J are TRBV25-1 and TRBJ2-5, with a weak D call TRBD1 (5 bases). The CDR3 length is 15 residues. V was pared by 5 bases and J by 4 bases, with 17 bases between. Germline CDR1 MGHDK, CDR2 SYGVNS. The DNA of the CDR3 is TGTGCCAGCAGTAGGACCGACAACCAGGGAGAGACCCAGTACTTC. It specifies CASSRTDNQGETQYF.

This clonotype has ten or more counts. This chain uses TRBV12-3 or TRBV12-4 with TRBJ2-1; 8 bases are shared with TRBD1. This CDR3 spans 13 amino acids. The V gene end was trimmed by 7 bases and the J gene end by 15 bases; junction bases not matched to a gene: 14. The CDR3 is CASTQGARDNRFF. The CDR3 region has the DNA TGTGCCAGCACCCAGGGGGCCCGGGACAATAGGTTCTTC.

The chain combines TRBV5-1 with TRBJ2-7; 10 bases align to TRBD2. V gave up 5 bases and J gave up 4 bases; unmatched junction bases: 9. The CDR3 covers 15 residues. Germline CDR1 and CDR2: SGHRS and YFSETQ. The DNA of the CDR3 is TGCGCCAGCAGATCCGGGACTAGCGAACATTACGAGCAGTACTTC. It translates to CASRSGTSEHYEQYF.

This clonotype was detected many times. The chain is built from TRBV7-9 and TRBJ2-7; D gene uncertain. Trimming cost V 5 bases and J 2 bases, with 13 bases left between them. From germline, CDR1 is SEHNR and CDR2 FQNEAQ (reference sequence). The CDR3 spans 14 residues. CDR3: CASSKSSETYEQYF. DNA of the CDR3: TGTGCCAGCAGCAAGTCCAGCGAGACCTACGAGCAGTACTTC.

The rearrangement links TRBV2 to TRBJ1-4; D is unresolved. The V gene's germline CDR1 is SNHLY and CDR2 FYNNEI. V gave up 6 bases and J gave up 2 bases, with 13 bases separating them. CDR3 length: 15 amino acids. This CDR3 reads CASRSPRTTNEKLFF. In DNA, the CDR3 is TGTGCCAGCAGATCTCCCAGGACGACTAATGAAAAACTGTTTTTT.

The chain uses TRBV7-6 and TRBJ2-3, with D possibly matching TRBD2 (6 bases). The CDR3 covers 15 residues. Germline CDR1 and CDR2: SGHVS and FNYEAQ. Trimming cost V 5 bases and J 1 base, with 13 bases left between them. CDR3 sequence: CASSLVADRTDTQYF. The CDR3 DNA follows: TGTGCCAGCAGCCTTGTAGCGGACCGCACAGATACGCAGTATTTT.

This clonotype was detected many times. V and J are TRBV28 and TRBJ2-1; D ambiguous. The CDR3 covers 13 residues. CDR1 is MDHEN, CDR2 SYDVKM, per germline. V was cut by 8 bases and J by 2 bases, with 10 bases left in between. This CDR3 is CASGVPTYNEQFF. The CDR3 bases are TGTGCCAGCGGGGTCCCCACCTACAATGAGCAGTTCTTC.

The chain uses TRBV20-1 and TRBJ2-3, with a possible D match to TRBD1 (6 bases). The CDR3 loop spans 15 amino acids. Trimming shortened V by 0 bases and J by 1 base, and 11 bases separated the two germline ends. Germline CDR1 is DFQATT and CDR2 is SNEGSKA (reference sequence). The CDR3 DNA reads TGCAGTGCTAGAGATAGGCAGGGGCGCACAGATACGCAGTATTTT. Residues: CSARDRQGRTDTQYF.

This clonotype appeared a few times. CDR3 DNA: TGTGCCAGCAGCCACCGGACCTTTCTTGGGGACAGGGACTATGGCTACACCTTC. Its translation: CASSHRTFLGDRDYGYTF. The gene calls are TRBV9 and TRBJ1-2, with 9 nucleotides matching TRBD1. J gave up 3 bases and V 4 bases, and 16 bases lay outside the gene matches. This CDR3 has 18 residues. Per the germline V gene, CDR1 is SGDLS and CDR2 is YYNGEE.

This clonotype was detected a few times. This chain links TRBV7-8 with TRBJ2-1; 14 bases map to TRBD2. The CDR3 sequence is 19 residues long. Losses at the gene ends were 2 bases for V and 0 bases for J; bases not matched to a gene: 6. CDR1 and CDR2 (germline): SGHVS, FQNEAQ. The CDR3 is CASSLRRLAGGSSYNEQFF. CDR3 sequence (DNA): TGTGCCAGCAGCTTAAGGCGACTAGCGGGAGGGAGCTCCTACAATGAGCAGTTCTTC.